Listed below are T cell receptor beta chains from one sample, sequenced in a study of post-analysis software for immune sequencing data. TCRdb reprocessed the PCR reads via MiXCR and lists one record per CDR3 protein. This sample yields hundreds of thousands of distinct CDR3 sequences, of which 30% to 45% are seen a single time; 6.5% to 8% belongs to the top ten. The source material was blood. Source of these receptors: a girl aged 2 to 9 with multiple sclerosis. The CDR3 runs from the conserved cysteine through the conserved F or W. The order of the fields is clone size, D gene, V gene, J gene, CDR3 protein, CDR3 DNA. A D gene is named only where the DNA matches it firmly. A clone size is listed for some rows: how often the clone was seen (once, few, many), or a class if it is expanded.

.	TRBD2	TRBV20-1	TRBJ2-1	CSACPVERGIYNEQFF	TGCAGTGCTTGTCCCGTTGAGCGGGGAATTTACAATGAGCAGTTCTTC
.	.	TRBV20-1	TRBJ2-7	CSAWDTYSYEQYF	TGCAGTGCGTGGGACACCTACTCCTACGAGCAGTACTTC
.	.	TRBV24-1	TRBJ2-5	CAISDPREGRPYF	TGTGCCATCAGTGATCCCCGGGAAGGCAGACCGTACTTC
.	.	TRBV12-3/TRBV12-4	TRBJ2-3	CASSPSWQSTDTQYF	TGTGCCAGCAGTCCGTCCTGGCAGAGCACAGATACGCAGTATTTT
.	.	TRBV5-1	TRBJ2-1	CASSLTLAVSIRRLQFF	TGCGCCAGCAGCTTGACACTGGCGGTTTCCATCCGGAGGCTGCAGTTCTTC
few	.	TRBV6-5	TRBJ2-7	CASSYSVTNAYEQYF	TGTGCCAGCAGTTACAGTGTGACCAATGCCTACGAGCAGTACTTC
.	.	TRBV2	TRBJ2-5	CASSENQGGGKQYF	TGTGCCAGCAGTGAAAACCAGGGAGGGGGAAAGCAGTACTTC
.	.	TRBV6-2/TRBV6-3	TRBJ2-4	CASGESVEDIQYF	TGTGCCAGTGGGGAATCGGTAGAAGACATTCAGTACTTC
.	.	TRBV7-9	TRBJ1-1	CASRGIKTGRTEAFF	TGTGCCAGCAGAGGGATTAAGACAGGTCGGACTGAAGCTTTCTTT
.	.	TRBV20-1	TRBJ2-7	CSALERTYEQYF	TGCAGTGCCCTGGAGCGCACCTACGAGCAGTACTTC
few	TRBD2	TRBV15	TRBJ2-7	CATSLGGLAGDEQYF	TGTGCCACCAGCCTGGGAGGACTAGCGGGAGATGAGCAGTACTTC
.	TRBD1	TRBV5-1	TRBJ2-1	CASSLDGQGGYNEQFF	TGCGCCAGCAGCTTGGACGGACAGGGGGGTTACAATGAGCAGTTCTTC
.	TRBD1	TRBV20-1	TRBJ1-1	CSAPQGAQDEAFF	TGCAGTGCGCCCCAGGGGGCGCAGGATGAAGCTTTCTTT
.	.	TRBV7-2	TRBJ2-5	CASSLDWNNEQYF	TGTGCCAGCAGCCTCGACTGGAACAATGAGCAGTACTTC
.	.	TRBV20-1	TRBJ1-2	CSARDGPGGNYGYTF	TGCAGTGCTAGAGATGGGCCAGGAGGGAACTATGGCTACACCTTC
.	TRBD2	TRBV29-1	TRBJ2-1	CSVEGEGTSGPYNEQFF	TGCAGCGTTGAAGGCGAGGGGACTAGCGGCCCCTACAATGAGCAGTTCTTC
few	.	TRBV28	TRBJ2-7	CASSILAYEQYF	TGTGCCAGCAGTATTTTAGCCTACGAGCAGTACTTC
.	TRBD1	TRBV20-1	TRBJ1-5	CSARGQALWPQHF	TGCAGTGCTAGGGGACAGGCTCTCTGGCCCCAGCATTTT
.	.	TRBV7-9	TRBJ1-1	CASSFRMDWAFF	TGTGCCAGCAGCTTTAGAATGGATTGGGCTTTCTTT
.	TRBD2	TRBV6-2/TRBV6-3	TRBJ2-2	CASSYSVTSGTGELFF	TGTGCCAGCAGTTACTCTGTGACTAGCGGCACCGGGGAGCTGTTTTTT
few	TRBD1	TRBV14	TRBJ2-1	CASNPGQGSSYNEQFF	TGTGCCAGCAACCCGGGACAGGGAAGCTCCTACAATGAGCAGTTCTTC
.	TRBD1	TRBV5-1	TRBJ2-1	CASSLIYRGPYNEQFF	TGCGCCAGCAGCCTAATCTACAGGGGGCCCTACAATGAGCAGTTCTTC
few	.	TRBV14	TRBJ2-7	CASSLLVVSPYEQYF	TGTGCCAGCAGCCTCCTGGTTGTGTCCCCCTACGAGCAGTACTTC
few	TRBD1	TRBV6-5	TRBJ2-1	CASRLTGGIYNEQFF	TGTGCCAGCAGGTTGACAGGGGGCATCTACAATGAGCAGTTCTTC
.	.	TRBV5-1	TRBJ2-7	CASSLRPGGSSYEQYF	TGCGCCAGCAGCTTGAGGCCTGGGGGCAGCTCCTACGAGCAGTACTTC
.	.	TRBV6-5	TRBJ2-5	CASSYSPEVIQETQYF	TGTGCCAGCAGTTATTCGCCGGAGGTTATCCAAGAGACCCAGTACTTC
few	.	TRBV10-3	TRBJ2-1	CAISEEVNEQFF	TGTGCCATCAGTGAAGAAGTTAATGAGCAGTTCTTC
.	TRBD1	TRBV3-1	TRBJ2-5	CASRRTGAGETQYF	TGTGCCAGCAGAAGGACAGGGGCGGGAGAGACCCAGTACTTC
few	.	TRBV5-1	TRBJ1-6	CASSAYNSPLHF	TGCGCCAGCAGCGCCTATAATTCACCCCTCCACTTT
few	.	TRBV7-2	TRBJ2-1	CASSPRGYEQFF	TGTGCCAGCAGCCCCCGGGGGTATGAGCAGTTCTTC
.	TRBD1	TRBV6-1	TRBJ1-2	CASSEGTGGGYTF	TGTGCCAGCAGTGAAGGGACAGGGGGCGGCTACACCTTC